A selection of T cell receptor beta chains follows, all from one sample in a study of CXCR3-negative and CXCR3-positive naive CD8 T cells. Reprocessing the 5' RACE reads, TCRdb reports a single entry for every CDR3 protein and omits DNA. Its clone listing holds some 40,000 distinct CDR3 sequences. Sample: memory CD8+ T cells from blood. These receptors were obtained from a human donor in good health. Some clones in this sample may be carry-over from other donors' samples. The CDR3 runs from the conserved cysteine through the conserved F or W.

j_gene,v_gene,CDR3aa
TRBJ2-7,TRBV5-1,CASSTGLAGAYEQYF
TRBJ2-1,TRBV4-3,CASSQERGGDEQFF
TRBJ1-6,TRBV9,CASSVGGEGTFKSPLHF
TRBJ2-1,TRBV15,CATSSDAGGSYNEQFF
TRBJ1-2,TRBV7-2,CASSLVLRGNYGYTF
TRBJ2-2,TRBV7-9,CASSQENAGELFF
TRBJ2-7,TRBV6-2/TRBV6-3,CASSPRDALYEQYF
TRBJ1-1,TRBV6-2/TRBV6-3,CASSYTHRGDTEAFF
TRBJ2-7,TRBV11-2,CASSTRDRGPSYEQYF
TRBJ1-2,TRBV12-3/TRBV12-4,CASSIGQGGNYGYTF
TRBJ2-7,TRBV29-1,CSVYGVGPQSSYEQYF
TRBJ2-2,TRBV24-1,CATNHGTANTGELFF
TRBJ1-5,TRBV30,CAWSPSGTGYSQPQHF
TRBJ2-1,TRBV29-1,CSAPFPPATTSGRAYEQFF
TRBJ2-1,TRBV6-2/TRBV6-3,CASETNDPNHARDEQFF
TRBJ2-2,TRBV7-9,CASSSGTSAPNTGELFF
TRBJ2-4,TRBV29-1,CSVQEVGDIQYF
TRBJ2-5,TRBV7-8,CASSRLGRETQYF
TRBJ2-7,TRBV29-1,CSVEARGQNSYEQYF
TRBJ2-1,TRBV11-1,CASSYRGNYNEQFF
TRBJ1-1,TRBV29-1,CSVFERTVNTEAFF
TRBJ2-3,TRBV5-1,CASRSSTDTQYF
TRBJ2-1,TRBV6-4,CASSAGFGNEQFF
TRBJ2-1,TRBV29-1,CSVVLRGEQFF
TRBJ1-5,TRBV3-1,CASSPTGTVYQPQHF
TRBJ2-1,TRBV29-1,CSVELGTRYNEQFF
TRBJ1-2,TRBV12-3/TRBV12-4,CASGENYGYTF
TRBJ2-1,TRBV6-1,CASSSGEANEQFF
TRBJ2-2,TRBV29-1,CSIQGANTGELFF